The clone carrying this T cell receptor (beta chain) was picked up a small number of times. No antigen is known for it. This sample is part of a study of beta chain features in type 1 diabetes. Broader study findings: TCRB CDR3s from Type 1 diabetes patients were moderately but significantly shorter in all four CD4+ subsets.

All of the isolated RNA was reverse transcribed, so expressed TCRB transcripts were sequenced. Profiled with immunoSEQ multiplex PCR; TCRdb holds only in-frame clones, not every one. The sample has roughly 290,000 clones, approximately 16% seen once. Germline loops: CDR1 SGHTA, CDR2 FQGNSA. CDR3 length: 15 residues. V was clipped by 5 bases and J by 5 bases; unmatched bases: 6. The sample was naive CD4+ T cells from blood. The chain joins TRBV7-2 to TRBJ2-2, with TRBD1 matching 9 bases. This receptor was obtained from a man younger than 35 with type 1 diabetes. The CDR3: CASSLGGTGTGELFF. As DNA, the CDR3 is TGTGCCAGCAGCCTAGGCGGGACAGGGACCGGGGAGCTGTTTTTT. The full variable domain, completed using reference TRBV7-2 and TRBJ2-2, is GAGVSQSPSNKVTEKGKDVELRCDPISGHTALYWYRQSLGQGLEFLIYFQGNSAPDKSGLPSDRFSAERTGGSVSTLTIQRTQQEDSAVYLCASSLGGTGTGELFFGEGSRLTVL.